The source of this T cell receptor (beta chain) is a study of T cell repertoires in cytomegalovirus infection. General study results and limits: Summed frequency of public TCR beta families distinguished CMV carriers with the relevant HLA.

TCRdb reanalysed the reads using MiXCR and keeps one entry per CDR3 protein. Counted here are some 600,000 distinct CDR3 sequences, 24% occurring once; the ten biggest clones make up approximately 8.2%. This clonotype was picked up a small number of times. Its antigen remains unidentified. V was pared by 3 bases and J by 0 bases, with 10 bases between. The germline V gene encodes CDR1 SGHNT and CDR2 YENEEA. This CDR3 has 15 residues. The sequence was collected from a human donor in good health (CMV status not recorded). Some clones in this sample may be carry-over from other donors' samples. What was sequenced was CD8+ T cells from PBMCs. The genes are TRBV11-3 and TRBJ2-3, with a possible D match to TRBD1 (5 bases). The CDR3 here is CASSLGRASTDTQYF. Written as DNA, the CDR3 is TGTGCCAGCAGCTTGGGCAGGGCTAGCACAGATACGCAGTATTTT.